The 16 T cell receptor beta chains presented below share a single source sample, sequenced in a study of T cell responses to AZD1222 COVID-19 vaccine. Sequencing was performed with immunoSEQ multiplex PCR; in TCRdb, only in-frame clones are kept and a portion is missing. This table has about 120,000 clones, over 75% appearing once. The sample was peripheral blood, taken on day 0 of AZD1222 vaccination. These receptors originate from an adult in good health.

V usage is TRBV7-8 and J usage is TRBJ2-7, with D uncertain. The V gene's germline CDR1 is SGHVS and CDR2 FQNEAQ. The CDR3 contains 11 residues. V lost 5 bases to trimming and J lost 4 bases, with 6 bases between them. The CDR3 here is CASSPDYEQYF. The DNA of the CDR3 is TGTGCCAGCAGCCCCGATTACGAGCAGTACTTC.

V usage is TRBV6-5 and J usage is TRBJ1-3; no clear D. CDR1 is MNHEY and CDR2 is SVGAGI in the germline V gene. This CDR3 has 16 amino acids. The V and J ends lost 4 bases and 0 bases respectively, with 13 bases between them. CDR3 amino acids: CASSSKTESSGNTIYF. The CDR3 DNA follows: TGTGCCAGCAGTTCCAAAACTGAGAGCTCTGGAAACACCATATATTTT.

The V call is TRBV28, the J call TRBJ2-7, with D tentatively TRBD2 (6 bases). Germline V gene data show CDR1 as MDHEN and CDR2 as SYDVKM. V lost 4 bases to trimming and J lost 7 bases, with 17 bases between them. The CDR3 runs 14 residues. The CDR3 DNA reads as TGTGCCAGCAGTTCCAGGAGGGCTTGGGGAGAGCAGTACTTC. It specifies CASSSRRAWGEQYF.

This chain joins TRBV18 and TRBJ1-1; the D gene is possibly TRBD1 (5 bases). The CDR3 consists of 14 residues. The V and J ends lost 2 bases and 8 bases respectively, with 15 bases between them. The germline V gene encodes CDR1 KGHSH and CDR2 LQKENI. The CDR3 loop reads CASSPNGPWGEAFF. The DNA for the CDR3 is TGTGCCAGCTCACCAAACGGACCTTGGGGCGAAGCTTTCTTT.

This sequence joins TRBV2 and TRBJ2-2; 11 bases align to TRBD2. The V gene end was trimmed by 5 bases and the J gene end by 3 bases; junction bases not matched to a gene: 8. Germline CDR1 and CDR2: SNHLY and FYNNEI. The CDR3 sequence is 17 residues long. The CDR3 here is CASSPIAGGLDTGELFF. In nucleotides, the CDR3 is TGTGCCAGCAGTCCTATAGCGGGAGGGTTGGACACCGGGGAGCTGTTTTTT. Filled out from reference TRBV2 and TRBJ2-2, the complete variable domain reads EPEVTQTPSHQVTQMGQEVILRCVPISNHLYFYWYRQILGQKVEFLVSFYNNEISEKSEIFDDQFSVERPDGSNFTLKIRSTKLEDSAMYFCASSPIAGGLDTGELFFGEGSRLTVL.

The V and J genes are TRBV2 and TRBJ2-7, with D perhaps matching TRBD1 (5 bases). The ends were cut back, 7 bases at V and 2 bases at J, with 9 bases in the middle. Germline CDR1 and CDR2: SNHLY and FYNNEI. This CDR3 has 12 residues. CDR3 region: CASTQGAYEQYF. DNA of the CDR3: TGTGCCAGCACCCAAGGGGCCTACGAGCAGTACTTC. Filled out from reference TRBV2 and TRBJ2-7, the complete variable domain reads EPEVTQTPSHQVTQMGQEVILRCVPISNHLYFYWYRQILGQKVEFLVSFYNNEISEKSEIFDDQFSVERPDGSNFTLKIRSTKLEDSAMYFCASTQGAYEQYFGPGTRLTVT.

This CDR3 is CASTLGGSGANVLTF. The CDR3 coding sequence is TGTGCCAGCACCTTAGGGGGCTCTGGGGCCAACGTCCTGACTTTC. The chain links TRBV28 to TRBJ2-6, with a tentative D call TRBD1 (6 bases). Trimming left V 7 bases short and J 0 bases short, with 10 bases between. This CDR3 has 15 amino acids. Germline V gives CDR1 MDHEN, CDR2 SYDVKM.

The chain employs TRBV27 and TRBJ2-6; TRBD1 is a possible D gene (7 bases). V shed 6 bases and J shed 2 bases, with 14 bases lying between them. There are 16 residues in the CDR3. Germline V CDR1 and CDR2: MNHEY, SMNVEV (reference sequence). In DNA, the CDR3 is TGTGCCAGCAGACCTGACAGGGAGGCTGGGGCCAACGTCCTGACTTTC. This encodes CASRPDREAGANVLTF.

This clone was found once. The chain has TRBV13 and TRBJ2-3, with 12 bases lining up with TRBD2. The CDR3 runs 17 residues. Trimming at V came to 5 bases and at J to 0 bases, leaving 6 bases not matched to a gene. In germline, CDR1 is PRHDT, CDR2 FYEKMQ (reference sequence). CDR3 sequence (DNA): TGTGCCAGCAGCAGGGGACTAGCGGGTCTTAGCACAGATACGCAGTATTTT. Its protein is CASSRGLAGLSTDTQYF.

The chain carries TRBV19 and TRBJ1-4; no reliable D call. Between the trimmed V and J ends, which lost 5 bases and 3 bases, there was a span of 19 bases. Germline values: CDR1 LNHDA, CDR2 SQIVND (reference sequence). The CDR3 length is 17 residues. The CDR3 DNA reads TGTGCCAGTAGTTCTCGGCCAGGCGGTATAGCTAATGAAAAACTGTTTTTT. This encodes CASSSRPGGIANEKLFF.

The CDR3 DNA sequence: TGTGCCAGCAGTCCCGGGACGGTAGTCACAGATACGCAGTATTTT. Amino acids: CASSPGTVVTDTQYF. The chain couples TRBV28 to TRBJ2-3, with D perhaps given as TRBD1 or TRBD2 (5 bases each). Germline V gene data show CDR1 as MDHEN and CDR2 as SYDVKM. The V and J ends lost 5 bases and 2 bases respectively, with 14 bases between them. CDR3 length equals 15 residues. Full variable domain (outside the CDR3, taken from reference TRBV28 and TRBJ2-3): DVKVTQSSRYLVKRTGEKVFLECVQDMDHENMFWYRQDPGLGLRLIYFSYDVKMKEKGDIPEGYSVSREKKERFSLILESASTNQTSMYLCASSPGTVVTDTQYFGPGTRLTVL.

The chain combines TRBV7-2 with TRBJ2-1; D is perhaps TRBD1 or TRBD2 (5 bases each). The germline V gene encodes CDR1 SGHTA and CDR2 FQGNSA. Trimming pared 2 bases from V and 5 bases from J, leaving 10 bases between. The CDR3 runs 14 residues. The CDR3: CASSLQGRHNEQFF. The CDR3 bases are TGTGCCAGCAGCTTACAGGGACGGCACAATGAGCAGTTCTTC.

Here the CDR3 reads CSVFEAQGAAGNTIYF. The CDR3 DNA sequence: TGCAGCGTCTTTGAAGCCCAGGGGGCGGCTGGAAACACCATATATTTT. The chain uses TRBV29-1 and TRBJ1-3; 8 bases align to TRBD1. J lost 2 bases, V lost 6 bases, and 12 bases had no gene match. This CDR3 is built from 16 residues. The V gene's germline CDR1 is SQVTM and CDR2 ANQGSEA.

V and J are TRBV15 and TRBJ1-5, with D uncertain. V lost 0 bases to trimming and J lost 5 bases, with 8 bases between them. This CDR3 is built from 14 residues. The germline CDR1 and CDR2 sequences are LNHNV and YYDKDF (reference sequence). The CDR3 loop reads CATSREVGYQPQHF. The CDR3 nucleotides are TGTGCCACCAGCAGAGAAGTTGGCTATCAGCCCCAGCATTTT.

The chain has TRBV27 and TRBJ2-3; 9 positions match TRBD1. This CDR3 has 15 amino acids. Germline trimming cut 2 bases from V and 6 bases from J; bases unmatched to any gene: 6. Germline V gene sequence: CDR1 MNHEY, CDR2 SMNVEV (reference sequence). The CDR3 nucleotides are TGTGCCAGCAGTTTACGGACAGGGGAGGTGGATACGCAGTATTTT. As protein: CASSLRTGEVDTQYF.

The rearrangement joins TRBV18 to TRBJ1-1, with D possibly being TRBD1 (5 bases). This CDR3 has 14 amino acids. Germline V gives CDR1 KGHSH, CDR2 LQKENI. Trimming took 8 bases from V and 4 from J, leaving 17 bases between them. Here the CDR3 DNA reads TGTGCCAGCCGCGAAGGGGTTATAGGCACTGAAGCTTTCTTT. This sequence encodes CASREGVIGTEAFF. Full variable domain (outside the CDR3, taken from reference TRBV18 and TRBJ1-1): NAGVMQNPRHLVRRRGQEARLRCSPMKGHSHVYWYRQLPEEGLKFMVYLQKENIIDESGMPKERFSAEFPKEGPSILRIQQVVRGDSAAYFCASREGVIGTEAFFGQGTRLTVV.